This TCR beta chain came from a study of blood T cell repertoires in COVID-19. Sequenced by immunoSEQ multiplex PCR; TCRdb stores in-frame clones only, minus some. The table includes 200,000 to 250,000 clones, roughly 80% detected once. In germline, CDR1 is LNHDA, CDR2 SQIVND (reference sequence). The CDR3 is 13 residues long. Trimming took off 7 bases at V and 3 bases at J, with 12 bases between the two ends. The origin of this receptor is a woman over 75 with acute or convalescent COVID-19. V usage is TRBV19 and J usage is TRBJ1-2, with D maybe TRBD1 (6 bases). The source material was peripheral blood. This CDR3 reads CASIGDTHYGYTF. The CDR3 coding sequence is TGTGCCAGTATCGGGGACACCCACTATGGCTACACCTTC.